There are a few counts of the clone carrying this T cell receptor beta chain. This entry is derived from a study of T cells in Graves' hyperthyroidism and ophthalmopathy. The germline V gene has CDR1 SGHTA and CDR2 FQGNSA. The V gene lost 5 bases and the J gene lost 6 bases, with 11 bases spanning the gap. This CDR3 is 13 amino acids long. It was RNA transcripts that yielded the amplified TCR beta CDR3 regions. First-round RT-PCR targeting the TCR CDR3 was performed with the HTBI primer set. TCRdb called the multiplex PCR reads again in MiXCR, with one record for every CDR3 protein. Of about 420,000 distinct CDR3 sequences listed, 15% to 19% are singletons.

The chain joins TRBV7-2 to TRBJ2-1; D call uncertain. Sequencing was carried out using blood. The sequence came from a woman younger than 30 with Graves' hyperthyroidism. The CDR3 DNA is TGTGCCAGCAGCCCCCGTAGGATCAATGAGCAGTTCTTC. Amino acid sequence: CASSPRRINEQFF.